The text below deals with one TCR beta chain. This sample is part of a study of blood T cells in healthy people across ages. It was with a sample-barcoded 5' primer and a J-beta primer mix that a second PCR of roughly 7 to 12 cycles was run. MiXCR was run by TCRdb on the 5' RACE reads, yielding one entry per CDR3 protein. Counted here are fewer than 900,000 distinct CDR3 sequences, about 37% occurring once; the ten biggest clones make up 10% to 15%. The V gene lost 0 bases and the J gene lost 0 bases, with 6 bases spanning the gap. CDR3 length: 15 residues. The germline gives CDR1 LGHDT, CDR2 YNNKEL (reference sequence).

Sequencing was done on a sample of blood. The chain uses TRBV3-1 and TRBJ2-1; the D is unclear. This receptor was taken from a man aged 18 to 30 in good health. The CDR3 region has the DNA TGTGCCAGCAGCCAAGATCAGTTCTCCTACAATGAGCAGTTCTTC. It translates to CASSQDQFSYNEQFF.